The 5 T cell receptor beta chains below were found in one sample sequenced in a study of blood T cells in healthy people across ages. Sample-barcoded 5' priming and a J-beta primer mix drove a second PCR of about 6 to 12 cycles. In TCRdb, the 5' RACE reads were re-called with MiXCR into one record per CDR3 protein. The data show around 650,000 distinct CDR3 sequences, with over 40% seen just once and approximately 29% held by the top ten. Material: blood. These receptors were obtained from an elderly man in good health.

This sequence joins TRBV20-1 and TRBJ2-7, with 7 bases aligning to TRBD1. Germline loops: CDR1 DFQATT, CDR2 SNEGSKA (reference sequence). The V segment lost 5 bases and the J segment 6 bases; nucleotides outside the gene matches: 7. CDR3 length: 12 residues. The CDR3 DNA sequence: TGCAGTGCTGACAGGGACCAACGCGAGCAGTACTTC. Protein: CSADRDQREQYF.

This chain uses TRBV9 with TRBJ2-1; a possible D gene is TRBD1 (6 bases). Germline values: CDR1 SGDLS, CDR2 YYNGEE. This CDR3 comprises 18 residues. V shed 0 bases and J shed 6 bases, with 22 bases lying between them. CDR3: CASSVEPQGGGRGNEQFF. CDR3 DNA sequence: TGTGCCAGCAGCGTAGAACCTCAGGGTGGTGGCAGGGGCAATGAGCAGTTCTTC.

Points on this clonotype: Being one base from a much bigger clone, this may be a read error. This chain links TRBV7-2 with TRBJ2-5; D not certain. V lost 5 bases and J lost 5, with 12 bases in between. Germline V gene sequence: CDR1 SGHTA, CDR2 FQGNSA. CDR3 length equals 13 residues. The CDR3 nucleotides read TGTGCCAGCAGCGCCTATTTATTGGAGACCCAGTACTTC. The encoded protein is CASSAYLLETQYF. The full variable domain, in which reference TRBV7-2 and TRBJ2-5 provide the parts outside the CDR3, is GAGVSQSPSNKVTEKGKDVELRCDPISGHTALYWYRQSLGQGLEFLIYFQGNSAPDKSGLPSDRFSAERTGGSVSTLTIQRTQQEDSAVYLCASSAYLLETQYFGPGTRLLVL.

The rearrangement joins TRBV11-2 to TRBJ2-1; 12 bases align to TRBD2. J lost 8 bases, V lost 5 bases, and 4 bases had no gene match. Germline lookup yields CDR1 SGHAT and CDR2 FQNNGV. The CDR3 spans 14 residues. As DNA, the CDR3 is TGTGCCAGCAGCCGACTAGCGGGGGACGATGAGCAGTTCTTC. Protein sequence: CASSRLAGDDEQFF.

A few counts support this clonotype. The chain carries TRBV6-5 and TRBJ1-6; D is possibly TRBD1 (5 bases). Germline CDR1 and CDR2: MNHEY and SVGAGI. V shed 10 bases and J shed 6 bases, with 19 bases lying between them. This CDR3 is 15 amino acids long. The CDR3 region has the DNA TGTGCCACCAAAAACCGGGACGGCGGTAATTCACCCCTCCACTTT. Its protein product is CATKNRDGGNSPLHF.